This paragraph reports one T cell receptor beta chain. Reverse transcription of extracted RNA yielded cDNA, which provided the sequencing template. Assay: immunoSEQ multiplex PCR; the TCRdb copy retains only in-frame clones and omits some. Of approximately 54,000 clones listed, 95% to 97% are singletons. The sample is drawn from a study of CD8+ T cells in alopecia areata. Study at large: Treatment with tofacitinib (6 to 18 months) was followed by 6 months off drug.

Trimming removed 7 bases at V and 3 bases at J, with 12 bases between. This CDR3 is built from 14 residues. Germline CDR1 MGHRA, CDR2 YSYEKL. Collection of lesional scalp punch biopsies and peripheral blood was performed in alopecia areata patients. This sequence joins TRBV4-1 and TRBJ2-2, with a weak D call TRBD2 (6 bases). This sequence was found in a human donor with alopecia areata. The sample consisted of CD8+ T cells sorted from blood, taken at week 0. The CDR3 bases are TGCGCCAGCACCCCCCGGAGGGACACCGGGGAGCTGTTTTTT. This codes for CASTPRRDTGELFF.